The clone carrying this T cell receptor (beta chain) was observed once. Its matching antigen is unknown. TCRdb analysed the reads with MiXCR anew, one entry per CDR3 protein. The sample consists of fewer than 900,000 distinct CDR3 sequences, 25% to 35% of them appearing once. The data were taken from a study of T cell repertoires in cytomegalovirus infection. About the study: Indications of both CMV infection and matching HLA type were provided by public TCR beta signatures. Whole-study findings and limits: Summed frequency of public TCR beta families distinguished CMV carriers with the relevant HLA. Ex vivo responses were dominated by HLA-C-restricted CMV-specific TCR beta clonotypes.

CDR3 length equals 13 residues. V gave up 5 bases and J gave up 6 bases, with 11 bases separating them. In germline, CDR1 is SGHRS, CDR2 YFSETQ. The sequence was collected from a human donor in good health (CMV status not recorded). Some clones in this sample may be carry-over from other donors' samples. The specimen comprised cultured CD8+ T cells from PBMCs, sampled from culture after CMV antigen stimulation. The chain links TRBV5-1 to TRBJ1-4, with D perhaps matching TRBD1 (5 bases). The CDR3 region has the DNA TGCGCCAGCAGTGGACAACCTGATGAAAAACTGTTTTTT. It is translated as CASSGQPDEKLFF.